This T cell receptor (beta chain) was obtained from a study of OX40 agonist ivuxolimab in advanced cancers. Study details: An agonistic human IgG2 monoclonal antibody against OX40 (CD134) was given. The study enrolled dose-escalation patients with hepatocellular carcinoma, melanoma, renal cell or head and neck cancer.

General study findings and limits: Relative to CD4+, CD8+ T cells held more expanded clones on average. Low normalized T-cell clonal expansion also characterized some of the nonresponders.

TCRdb's copy holds only in-frame clones and misses some; the assay was immunoSEQ multiplex PCR. The sample lists tens of thousands of clones, about 88% occurring once. Comments on this clone: Antigen unknown.

CDR1 SEHNR and CDR2 FQNEAQ come from the germline V gene (reference sequence). This CDR3 region has 13 residues. The V gene lost 5 bases and the J gene lost 6 bases, with 12 bases spanning the gap. Sequenced here: CD4+ or CD8+ T cells sorted from blood, sampled in a trial of the OX40 agonist ivuxolimab. This clonotype was sampled from an adult with an advanced solid tumor such as melanoma, head and neck, liver or kidney cancer. The chain recombines TRBV7-9 with TRBJ2-3; tentatively, D is TRBD1 (6 bases). CDR3 protein: CASSVTGKDTQYF. The CDR3 DNA sequence: TGTGCCAGCAGCGTAACAGGGAAGGATACGCAGTATTTT.